This T cell receptor beta chain is drawn from a study of T cell responses to AZD1222 COVID-19 vaccine. Whole-study context: Second doses at about 4 or about 12 weeks were pooled. Study findings and constraints: It should be noted that donors were predominantly white British and more often female, and clonal diversity was possibly underestimated. Close to half of spike-specific TCRs reportedly recognize unmutated variant regions.

This clone was observed once. No antigen is known for it. Germline CDR1 is LGHDT and CDR2 is YNNKEL (reference sequence). V was cut by 4 bases and J by 4 bases, with 13 bases left in between. The CDR3 is made up of 14 amino acids. Profiled with immunoSEQ multiplex PCR; TCRdb holds only in-frame clones, not every one. The sample lists over 150,000 clones, just over 90% occurring once. This rearrangement joins TRBV3-1 (or the pseudogene TRBV3-2) to TRBJ1-1, with D possibly being TRBD1 (6 bases). The sample in question was peripheral blood, obtained on day 0 of AZD1222 vaccination. The origin of this receptor is an adult in good health. CDR3 bases: TGTGCCAGCAGCCGGGTAAAGGGGGGCACTGAAGCTTTCTTT. It codes for CASSRVKGGTEAFF.